This paragraph covers one TCR beta chain sequence. Looked up from germline, CDR1 is PRHDT and CDR2 is FYEKMQ (reference sequence). Trimming removed 3 bases at V and 2 bases at J, with 12 bases between. The CDR3 has 15 amino acids. Each of the sorted populations had a purity greater than 95%. cDNA synthesis used the whole RNA isolate, giving expressed TCRB sequences. Repertoires were generated with immunoSEQ multiplex PCR, while TCRdb's copy carries only in-frame clones and drops some. Of 620,000 or so clones listed, around 15% are singletons. The source of the sample is a study of beta chain features in type 1 diabetes.

V usage is TRBV13 and J usage is TRBJ2-3; no clear D. The TCR was taken from a man aged 18 to 30 in good health. Sequencing was carried out using naive CD4+ T cells from blood. The chain's CDR3 is CASSFDNSFTDTQYF. The CDR3 DNA sequence: TGTGCCAGCAGCTTCGACAATTCTTTCACAGATACGCAGTATTTT.